These T cell receptor beta chains were read from a single sample in a study of Graves' ophthalmopathy and Graves' hyperthyroidism. In TCRdb, the multiplex PCR reads were re-called with MiXCR into one record per CDR3 protein. The top ten clones hold over 9% of a sample with under 350,000 distinct CDR3 sequences, roughly 15% of them seen once. Sequenced material: peripheral blood. These receptors were obtained from an adult man with Graves' ophthalmopathy. The CDR3 runs from the conserved cysteine through the conserved F or W. The D gene is left open where the match is weak. The size entry is marked missing in some rows and otherwise reads once, few, many or a size class.

>NA|many|TRBV20-1|TRBJ2-7
TGCAGTGCTCAGCGAGTAGCCCGAGCCCTTAATTACGAGCAGTACTTC
CSAQRVARALNYEQYF
>TRBD2|few|TRBV29-1|TRBJ2-2
TGCAGCGTTGAAGATACCGGGACTAGCGGGAGTGGCGCCGGGGAGCTGTTTTTT
CSVEDTGTSGSGAGELFF
>NA|many|TRBV20-1|TRBJ2-4
TGCAGTGCTAGTAGGGGGGCAGCCAAAAACATTCAGTACTTC
CSASRGAAKNIQYF
>TRBD1|many|TRBV6-5|TRBJ1-5
TGTGCCAGCAGTACAGACAGGGTTGTTCAGCCCCAGCATTTT
CASSTDRVVQPQHF
>NA|many|TRBV19|TRBJ1-1
TGTGCCAGTAGTATTGGTTCGTTGAACACTGAAGCTTTCTTT
CASSIGSLNTEAFF
>NA|many|TRBV10-3|TRBJ2-7
TGTGCCATCGCGGCCTCAAACTACGAGCAGTACTTC
CAIAASNYEQYF
>NA|few|TRBV2|TRBJ2-5
TGTGCCAGCTGCGGGATGGAGGAGACCCAGTACTTC
CASCGMEETQYF
>NA|NA|TRBV6-1|TRBJ2-2
TGTGCCAGCGCTCGACAGGACACCGGGGAGCTGTTTTTT
CASARQDTGELFF
>NA|many|TRBV7-9|TRBJ1-2
TGTGCCAGCAGCGAGGGCTATTTTGGCTACACCTTC
CASSEGYFGYTF
>TRBD1|many|TRBV20-1|TRBJ1-1
TGCAGTGCTAGTACCCAGGGGGTCTACACTGAAGCTTTCTTT
CSASTQGVYTEAFF
>TRBD1|few|TRBV15|TRBJ2-2
TGTGCCACCAGCAGTACGACAGGGCGATTCGGGGAGCTGTTTTTT
CATSSTTGRFGELFF
>NA|many|TRBV30|TRBJ1-2
TGTGCCTGGAGTGTAGGTCTGGGGATGTATGGCTACACCTTC
CAWSVGLGMYGYTF
>TRBD1|many|TRBV30|TRBJ1-2
TGTGCCTGGAGTCACCCGGGACAGAGATATAACTATGGCTACACCTTC
CAWSHPGQRYNYGYTF
>TRBD1|many|TRBV6-2/TRBV6-3|TRBJ1-2
TGTGCCAGCAGTTACACAGGGGACGGCTACACCTTC
CASSYTGDGYTF
>TRBD2|many|TRBV12-3/TRBV12-4|TRBJ2-2
TGTGCCAGCAGTCAAGGACTAGCGGGAACCGGGGAGCTGTTTTTT
CASSQGLAGTGELFF
>TRBD2|many|TRBV6-2/TRBV6-3|TRBJ2-7
TGTGCCAGCAGTTACAGGACGGGGACTAGCGGGAGCTACGAGCAGTACTTC
CASSYRTGTSGSYEQYF
>TRBD1|many|TRBV6-1|TRBJ1-2
TGTGCCAGCAGTGCAAACCGGGACAGGCCTAACTATGGCTACACCTTC
CASSANRDRPNYGYTF
>TRBD1|NA|TRBV6-1|TRBJ1-2
TGTGCCAGCAGTGAACATGGGACAGGACGGGGCTACACCTTC
CASSEHGTGRGYTF
>NA|many|TRBV11-2|TRBJ2-2
TGTGCCAGCAGCTTAAGAGGGACCATGACCCCGTCCGGGGAGCTGTTTTTT
CASSLRGTMTPSGELFF